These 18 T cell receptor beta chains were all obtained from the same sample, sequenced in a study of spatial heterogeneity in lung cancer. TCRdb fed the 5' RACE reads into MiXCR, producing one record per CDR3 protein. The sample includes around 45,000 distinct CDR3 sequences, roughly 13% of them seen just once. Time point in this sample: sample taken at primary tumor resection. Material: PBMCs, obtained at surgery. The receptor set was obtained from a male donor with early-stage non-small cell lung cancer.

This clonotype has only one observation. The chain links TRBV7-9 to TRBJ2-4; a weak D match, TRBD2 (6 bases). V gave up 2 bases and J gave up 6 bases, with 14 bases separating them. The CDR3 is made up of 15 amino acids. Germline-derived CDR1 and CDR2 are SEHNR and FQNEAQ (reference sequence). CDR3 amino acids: CASSLPLRLGNIQYF. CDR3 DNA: TGTGCCAGCAGCTTACCACTACGACTAGGAAACATTCAGTACTTC.

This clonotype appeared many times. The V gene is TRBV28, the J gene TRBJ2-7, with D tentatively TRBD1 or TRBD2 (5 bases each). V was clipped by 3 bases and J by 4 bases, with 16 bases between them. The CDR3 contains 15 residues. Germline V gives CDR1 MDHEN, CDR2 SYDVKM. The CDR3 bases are TGTGCCAGCAGTTTTACCGGGGACCGGGGTTACGAGCAGTACTTC. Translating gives CASSFTGDRGYEQYF.

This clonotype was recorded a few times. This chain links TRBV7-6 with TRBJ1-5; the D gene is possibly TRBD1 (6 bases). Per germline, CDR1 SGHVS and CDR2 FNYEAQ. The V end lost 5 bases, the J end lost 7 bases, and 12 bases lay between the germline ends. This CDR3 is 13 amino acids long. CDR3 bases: TGTGCCAGCAGCAACGGACAGTTCCAGCCCCAGCATTTT. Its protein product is CASSNGQFQPQHF.

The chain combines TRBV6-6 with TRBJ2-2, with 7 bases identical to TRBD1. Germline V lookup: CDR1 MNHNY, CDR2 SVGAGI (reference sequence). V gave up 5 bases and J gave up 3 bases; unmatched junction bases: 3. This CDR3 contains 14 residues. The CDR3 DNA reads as TGTGCCAGCAGTCAACAGGGGTACACCGGGGAGCTGTTTTTT. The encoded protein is CASSQQGYTGELFF.

The CDR3 nucleotides are TGTGCCAGCAAAGGGGACCTTAACACTGAAGCTTTCTTT. It is translated as CASKGDLNTEAFF. The rearrangement links TRBV2 to TRBJ1-1; D is possibly TRBD1 (5 bases). V was trimmed by 7 bases and J by 2 bases, leaving 11 bases between them. CDR1 is SNHLY, CDR2 FYNNEI, per germline. This CDR3 comprises 13 residues.

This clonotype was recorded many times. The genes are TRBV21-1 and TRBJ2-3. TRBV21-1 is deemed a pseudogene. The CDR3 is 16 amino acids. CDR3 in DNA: TGTGCCAGCAGCAAGGACCGAAAATTTGCTCCGGATACGCAGTATTTT. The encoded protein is CASSKDRKFAPDTQYF.

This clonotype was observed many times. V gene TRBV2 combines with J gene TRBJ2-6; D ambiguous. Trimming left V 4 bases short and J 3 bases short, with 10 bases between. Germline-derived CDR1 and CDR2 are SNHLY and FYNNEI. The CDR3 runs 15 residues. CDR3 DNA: TGTGCCAGCAGTGGGGCCCGAGGTGGGGCCAACGTCCTGACTTTC. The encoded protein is CASSGARGGANVLTF.

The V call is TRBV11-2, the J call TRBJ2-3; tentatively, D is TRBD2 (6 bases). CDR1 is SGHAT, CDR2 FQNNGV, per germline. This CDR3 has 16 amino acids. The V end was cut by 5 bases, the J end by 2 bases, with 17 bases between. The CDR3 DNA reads TGTGCCAGCAGCCCCCGGGAGCGGGTGATCACAGATACGCAGTATTTT. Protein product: CASSPRERVITDTQYF.

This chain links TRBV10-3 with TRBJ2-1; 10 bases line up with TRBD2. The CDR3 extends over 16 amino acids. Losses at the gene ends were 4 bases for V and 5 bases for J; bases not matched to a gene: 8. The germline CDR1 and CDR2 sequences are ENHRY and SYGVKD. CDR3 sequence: CAISAVAGGLNNEQFF. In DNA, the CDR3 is TGTGCCATCAGTGCAGTAGCGGGAGGTCTCAACAATGAGCAGTTCTTC.

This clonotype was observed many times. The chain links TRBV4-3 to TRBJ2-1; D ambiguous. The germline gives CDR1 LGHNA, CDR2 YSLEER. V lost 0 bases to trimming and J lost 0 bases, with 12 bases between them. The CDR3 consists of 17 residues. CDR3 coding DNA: TGCGCCAGCAGCCAAGATCTGAGGATAGGCTCCTACAATGAGCAGTTCTTC. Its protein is CASSQDLRIGSYNEQFF.

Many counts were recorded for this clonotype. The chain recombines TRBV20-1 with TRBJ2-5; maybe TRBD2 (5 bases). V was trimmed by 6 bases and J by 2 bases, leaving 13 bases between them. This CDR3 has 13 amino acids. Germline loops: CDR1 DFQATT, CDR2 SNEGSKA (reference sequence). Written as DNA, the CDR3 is TGCAGTGCACATCTTACGGGACAAGAGACCCAGTACTTC. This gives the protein CSAHLTGQETQYF.

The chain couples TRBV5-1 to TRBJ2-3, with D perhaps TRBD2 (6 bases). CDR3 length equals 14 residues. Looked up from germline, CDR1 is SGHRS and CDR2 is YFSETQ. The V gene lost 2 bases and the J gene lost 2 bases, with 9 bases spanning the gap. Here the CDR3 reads CASSFGGVTDTQYF. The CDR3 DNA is TGCGCCAGCAGCTTCGGGGGAGTCACAGATACGCAGTATTTT.

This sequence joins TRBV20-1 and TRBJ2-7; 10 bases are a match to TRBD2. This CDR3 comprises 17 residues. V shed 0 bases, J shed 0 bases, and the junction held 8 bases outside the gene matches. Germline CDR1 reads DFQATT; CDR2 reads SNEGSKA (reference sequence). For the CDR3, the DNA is TGCAGTGCTAGAGATCACTTAGCGGGGGGTACCTCCTACGAGCAGTACTTC. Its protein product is CSARDHLAGGTSYEQYF.

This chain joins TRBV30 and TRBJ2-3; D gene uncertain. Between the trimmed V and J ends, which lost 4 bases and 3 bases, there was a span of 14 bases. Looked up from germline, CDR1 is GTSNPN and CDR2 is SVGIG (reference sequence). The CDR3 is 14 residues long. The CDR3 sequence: CAWTLWGSTDTQYF. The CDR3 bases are TGTGCCTGGACGTTGTGGGGATCTACAGATACGCAGTATTTT.

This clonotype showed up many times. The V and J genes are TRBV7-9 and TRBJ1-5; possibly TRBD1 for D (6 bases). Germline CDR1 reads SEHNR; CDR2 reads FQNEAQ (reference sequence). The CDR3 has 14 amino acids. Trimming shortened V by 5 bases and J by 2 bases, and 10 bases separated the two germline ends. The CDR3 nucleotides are TGTGCCAGCAGCACGGACAGAGGCAATCAGCCCCAGCATTTT. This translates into CASSTDRGNQPQHF.

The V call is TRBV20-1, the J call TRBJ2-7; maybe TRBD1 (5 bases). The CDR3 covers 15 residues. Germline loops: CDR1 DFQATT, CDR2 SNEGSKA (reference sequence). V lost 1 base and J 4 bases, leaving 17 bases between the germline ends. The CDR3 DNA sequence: TGCAGTGCTAGAGTTCAGGGCCCCTTGGGGTACGAGCAGTACTTC. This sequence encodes CSARVQGPLGYEQYF.

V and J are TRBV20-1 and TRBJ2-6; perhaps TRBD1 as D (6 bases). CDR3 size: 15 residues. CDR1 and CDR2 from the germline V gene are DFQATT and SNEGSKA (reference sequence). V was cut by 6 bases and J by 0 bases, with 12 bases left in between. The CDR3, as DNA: TGCAGTGCGCCGGGACACTTCTCTGGGGCCAACGTCCTGACTTTC. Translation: CSAPGHFSGANVLTF.

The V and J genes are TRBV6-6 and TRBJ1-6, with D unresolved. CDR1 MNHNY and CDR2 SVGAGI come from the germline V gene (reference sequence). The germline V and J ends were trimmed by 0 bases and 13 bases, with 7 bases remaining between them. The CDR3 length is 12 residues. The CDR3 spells CASSYSDAPLHF. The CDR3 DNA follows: TGTGCCAGCAGTTACTCGGATGCGCCCCTCCACTTT.